Listed here are 28 T cell receptor beta chains from one sample, sequenced in a study of CD4 T cells in relation to SARS-CoV-2 and coronaviruses. Before the COVID-19 pandemic, during about 2010-2018, CD4+ T cells were taken from unexposed donors. After about 10 days of culture, CD4+ T cells were isolated. Their cognate antigens are unknown. Profiling relied on immunoSEQ multiplex PCR, and the TCRdb table lists in-frame clones only, not all of them. The sample has about 28,000 clones, 76% seen once. The sample taken for sequencing was CD4+ T cells from PBMCs, cultured in vitro. Source of these receptors: a human donor in good health.

There are a few counts of this clone. V and J are TRBV29-1 and TRBJ1-5; the D is unclear. Per germline, CDR1 SQVTM and CDR2 ANQGSEA. V lost 3 bases to trimming and J lost 7 bases, with 10 bases between them. The length of the CDR3 is 12 residues. CDR3 bases: TGCAGCGTTGAGAGTCTAGGGCAGCCCCAGCATTTT. This translates into CSVESLGQPQHF.

The rearrangement joins TRBV5-1 to TRBJ1-4, with D hard to call. Germline V gives CDR1 SGHRS, CDR2 YFSETQ. The CDR3 has 15 residues. Trimming left V 0 bases short and J 0 bases short, with 6 bases between. CDR3: CASSLGTSTNEKLFF. As DNA, the CDR3 is TGCGCCAGCAGCTTGGGGACTTCAACTAATGAAAAACTGTTTTTT. Variable domain in full (rest from reference TRBV5-1 and TRBJ1-4): KAGVTQTPRYLIKTRGQQVTLSCSPISGHRSVSWYQQTPGQGLQFLFEYFSETQRNKGNFPGRFSGRQFSNSRSEMNVSTLELGDSALYLCASSLGTSTNEKLFFGSGTQLSVL.

This clone was recorded a few times. The chain links TRBV4-3 to TRBJ2-2; D may be TRBD1 (5 bases). V lost 1 base and J 4 bases, leaving 16 bases between the germline ends. The germline V gene encodes CDR1 LGHNA and CDR2 YSLEER. The CDR3 length is 17 residues. In DNA, the CDR3 is TGCGCCAGCAGCCAAGGGGAAGGGGTGGGTGTCACCGGGGAGCTGTTTTTT. This translates into CASSQGEGVGVTGELFF.

V is TRBV7-2 and J is TRBJ2-1, with 9 bases identical to TRBD2. Trimming took 2 bases from V and 5 from J; bases not matched to a gene: 7. The CDR3 totals 16 residues. CDR1 is SGHTA and CDR2 is FQGNSA in the germline V gene. The CDR3 sequence is CASSLSPAGGNNEQFF. The CDR3, as DNA: TGTGCCAGCAGCTTAAGCCCAGCGGGGGGAAACAATGAGCAGTTCTTC. Variable domain in full (rest from reference TRBV7-2 and TRBJ2-1): GAGVSQSPSNKVTEKGKDVELRCDPISGHTALYWYRQSLGQGLEFLIYFQGNSAPDKSGLPSDRFSAERTGGSVSTLTIQRTQQEDSAVYLCASSLSPAGGNNEQFFGPGTRLTVL.

The rearrangement uses TRBV3-1 (or the pseudogene TRBV3-2) and TRBJ2-5; 12 bases fit TRBD2. The CDR3 runs 16 residues. Germline values: CDR1 LGHDT, CDR2 YNNKEL (reference sequence). V gave up 4 bases and J gave up 5 bases; unmatched junction bases: 8. The DNA for the CDR3 is TGTGCCAGCAGCCCTCGGACTAGCGGGACGGGGGAGACCCAGTACTTC. This codes for CASSPRTSGTGETQYF.

This chain links TRBV5-6 with TRBJ2-7; D perhaps matches TRBD1 (6 bases). V gave up 2 bases and J gave up 0 bases, with 12 bases separating them. The CDR3 extends over 15 amino acids. The V gene's germline CDR1 is SGHDT and CDR2 YYEEEE. The CDR3 loop reads CASSFTGSSSYEQYF. The CDR3, as DNA: TGTGCCAGCAGCTTCACAGGGTCCAGCTCCTACGAGCAGTACTTC.

V is TRBV5-4 and J is TRBJ2-4; 9 bases map to TRBD1. CDR1 SGHNT and CDR2 YYREEE come from the germline V gene (reference sequence). V was pared by 4 bases and J by 10 bases, with 15 bases of the junction left unmatched. The CDR3 extends over 16 amino acids. CDR3 coding DNA: TGTGCCAGCAGCCTAATTGGACAGGGGTCGCGGGGGATTCAGTACTTC. This codes for CASSLIGQGSRGIQYF.

The chain carries TRBV6-2 or TRBV6-3 and TRBJ1-5, with 7 bases lining up with TRBD1. The V and J ends lost 2 bases and 1 base, in that order; junction bases with no gene match: 2. This CDR3 spans 15 amino acids. From germline, CDR1 is MNHEY and CDR2 SVGEGT. The CDR3 DNA sequence: TGTGCCAGCAGTTACGGGACAGTCAGCAATCAGCCCCAGCATTTT. Residues: CASSYGTVSNQPQHF.

This clone was observed a few times. This chain connects TRBV9 to TRBJ1-5; maybe TRBD1 (6 bases). The CDR3 has 14 residues. Trimming left V 2 bases short and J 1 base short, with 7 bases between. Germline CDR1 is SGDLS and CDR2 is YYNGEE. The CDR3 here is CASSVGQSNQPQHF. CDR3 DNA: TGTGCCAGCAGCGTGGGACAAAGCAATCAGCCCCAGCATTTT.

This clone is a singleton in its sample. The genes are TRBV6-5 and TRBJ1-2; D is possibly TRBD1 (5 bases). The CDR3 totals 12 residues. Germline CDR1 MNHEY, CDR2 SVGAGI. The V and J ends lost 8 bases and 6 bases respectively, with 13 bases between them. CDR3 nucleotides: TGTGCCAGCCCGCCGGGGCACAATGGCTACACCTTC. Amino acid sequence: CASPPGHNGYTF.

Notes on this clone: The junction departs from germline at one end; a sequencing error may be responsible. The chain recombines TRBV13 with TRBJ2-7, with 11 bases aligning to TRBD2. The CDR3 length is 14 residues. Germline CDR1 is PRHDT and CDR2 is FYEKMQ (reference sequence). CDR3 sequence (DNA): TGTGCCAGCAGCATAGGGACTAGCGGCATCGAGCAGTACTTC. Residues: CASSIGTSGIEQYF.

V gene TRBV7-2 combines with J gene TRBJ2-7, with 8 positions matching TRBD1. The germline gives CDR1 SGHTA, CDR2 FQGNSA. CDR3 size: 14 residues. The junction had 4 bases not matched to a gene; V was cut back by 3 bases and J by 3 bases. The CDR3 is CASSFGTGNYEQYF. In DNA form, the CDR3 reads TGTGCCAGCAGCTTCGGGACAGGCAACTACGAGCAGTACTTC.

The chain uses TRBV19 and TRBJ2-6; D call uncertain. CDR1 and CDR2 (germline): LNHDA, SQIVND (reference sequence). The CDR3 contains 15 residues. V lost 2 bases to trimming and J lost 0 bases, with 5 bases between them. The CDR3 reads CASSIISSGANVLTF. DNA for the CDR3: TGTGCCAGTAGTATAATCTCCTCTGGGGCCAACGTCCTGACTTTC.

V and J are TRBV6-5 and TRBJ2-3; the match to TRBD1 covers 7 bases. Germline assignment: CDR1 MNHEY and CDR2 SVGAGI. There are 14 residues in the CDR3. Trimming took 6 bases from V and 2 from J; bases not matched to a gene: 5. CDR3 sequence reads: CASRGQLNTDTQYF. The CDR3 DNA reads as TGTGCCAGCAGGGGACAGCTAAACACAGATACGCAGTATTTT.

This clone is categorized as medium-sized. The V gene is TRBV19, the J gene TRBJ2-3; 7 nucleotides agree with TRBD1. The germline V gene encodes CDR1 LNHDA and CDR2 SQIVND (reference sequence). Trimming at V came to 6 bases and at J to 2 bases, leaving 5 bases not matched to a gene. The CDR3 covers 14 residues. CDR3 sequence reads: CASSPGQLTDTQYF. The DNA for the CDR3 is TGTGCCAGTAGCCCGGGACAGCTCACAGATACGCAGTATTTT.

This rearrangement joins TRBV6-5 to TRBJ2-7; maybe TRBD2 (6 bases). In germline, CDR1 is MNHEY, CDR2 SVGAGI. The CDR3 length is 15 residues. Deletions cut 7 bases from V and 2 bases from J, with 18 bases between. For the CDR3, the DNA is TGTGCCAGCAACCCAGCGAGTCGGGGGACCTACGAGCAGTACTTC. It yields the protein CASNPASRGTYEQYF.

The chain carries TRBV2 and TRBJ1-6, with D perhaps matching TRBD1 (6 bases). V was trimmed by 3 bases and J by 7 bases, leaving 16 bases between them. Germline V CDR1 and CDR2: SNHLY, FYNNEI. This CDR3 is built from 16 residues. This CDR3 is CASSDWGAMLNSPLHF. The CDR3 DNA follows: TGTGCCAGCAGTGATTGGGGGGCGATGCTGAATTCACCCCTCCACTTT.

As to this clone: The junction shows a germline mismatch at one end, possibly a read error. The CDR3 loop is CAIGDKASGTYEQYF. The CDR3 DNA follows: TGTGCCATCGGTGATAAAGCTAGCGGGACCTACGAGCAGTACTTC. J is TRBJ2-7 and V is TRBV10-3; 9 bases are a match to TRBD2. Germline-derived CDR1 and CDR2 are ENHRY and SYGVKD. The CDR3 runs 15 residues.

The chain couples TRBV6-2 or TRBV6-3 to TRBJ2-7; D unresolved. Trimming left V 5 bases short and J 0 bases short, with 8 bases between. This CDR3 is built from 13 residues. CDR1 is MNHEY and CDR2 is SVGEGT in the germline V gene. The chain's CDR3 is CASSDWPSYEQYF. DNA of the CDR3: TGTGCCAGCAGTGATTGGCCCTCCTACGAGCAGTACTTC.

This clone appeared once. This chain connects TRBV28 to TRBJ2-3; D is unresolved. The germline gives CDR1 MDHEN, CDR2 SYDVKM. This CDR3 region has 13 residues. Trimming stripped 5 bases from V and 4 bases from J, with 10 bases between. DNA of the CDR3: TGTGCCAGCAGTCCCTCAGTCGCAGATACGCAGTATTTT. Encoded protein: CASSPSVADTQYF.

The chain employs TRBV4-3 and TRBJ2-4; 10 bases agree with TRBD2. The CDR3 has 15 residues. Germline trimming cut 2 bases from V and 8 bases from J; bases unmatched to any gene: 6. The germline gives CDR1 LGHNA, CDR2 YSLEER. This chain's CDR3 is CASSQQAGGWDIQYF. The CDR3 DNA sequence: TGCGCCAGCAGCCAACAAGCGGGGGGGTGGGACATTCAGTACTTC.

The V and J genes are TRBV14 and TRBJ1-6; TRBD1 agrees at 7 bases. CDR3 length equals 14 residues. Germline V gene data show CDR1 as SGHDN and CDR2 as FVKESK. The V segment lost 1 base and the J segment 9 bases; nucleotides outside the gene matches: 3. The CDR3 loop is CASSQGQGSSPLHF. The CDR3 region has the DNA TGTGCCAGCAGCCAAGGACAGGGCAGTTCACCCCTCCACTTT.

The chain is built from TRBV14 and TRBJ2-1, with a tentative D call TRBD1 (6 bases). Germline CDR1 is SGHDN and CDR2 is FVKESK. The CDR3 spans 10 residues. V gave up 8 bases and J gave up 12 bases, with 11 bases separating them. CDR3 sequence: CASDEGGQFF. For the CDR3, the DNA is TGTGCCAGCGACGAAGGGGGGCAGTTCTTC.

In DNA form, the CDR3 reads TGTGCCATCAGTGATAGGGACAGGGTAGCCAATGAGCAGTTCTTC. Amino acid sequence: CAISDRDRVANEQFF. The chain joins TRBV10-3 to TRBJ2-1; 9 bases fit TRBD1. V shed 3 bases and J 6 bases; nucleotides not matched to a gene: 6. Germline values: CDR1 ENHRY, CDR2 SYGVKD. This CDR3 comprises 15 residues.

V is TRBV7-9 and J is TRBJ2-5; TRBD1 aligns across 9 bases. Germline values: CDR1 SEHNR, CDR2 FQNEAQ (reference sequence). J lost 5 bases, V lost 4 bases, and 8 bases had no gene match. This CDR3 contains 15 residues. The CDR3 is CASSWGQGEGETQYF. The CDR3 bases are TGTGCCAGCAGCTGGGGACAGGGCGAGGGGGAGACCCAGTACTTC. Supplemented by reference TRBV7-9 and TRBJ2-5, the full variable domain reads DTGVSQNPRHKITKRGQNVTFRCDPISEHNRLYWYRQTLGQGPEFLTYFQNEAQLEKSRLLSDRFSAERPKGSFSTLEIQRTEQGDSAMYLCASSWGQGEGETQYFGPGTRLLVL.

V is TRBV7-9 and J is TRBJ2-5; D may match TRBD1 or TRBD2 (6 bases each). The germline CDR1 and CDR2 sequences are SEHNR and FQNEAQ (reference sequence). The CDR3 extends over 16 amino acids. Trimming removed 5 bases from V and 4 bases from J, with 20 bases in between. The CDR3 protein is CASSRGWGAQGETQYF. In nucleotides, the CDR3 is TGTGCCAGCAGCCGCGGGTGGGGGGCGCAAGGAGAGACCCAGTACTTC.

The chain carries TRBV7-2 and TRBJ1-5, with a weak D call TRBD1 (5 bases). CDR1 and CDR2 (germline): SGHTA, FQGNSA. With 1 base removed from V and 2 bases from J, the gap between germline ends came to 9 bases. The CDR3 loop spans 15 amino acids. In nucleotides, the CDR3 is TGTGCCAGCAGCTTAGACGTGGGACGCAATCAGCCCCAGCATTTT. Translating gives CASSLDVGRNQPQHF.

The rearrangement links TRBV7-2 to TRBJ1-1; D unresolved. The V end was cut by 1 base, the J end by 1 base, with 7 bases between. The CDR3 has 14 residues. CDR1 is SGHTA, CDR2 FQGNSA, per germline. CDR3 sequence reads: CASSLGTRNTEAFF. The CDR3 DNA reads TGTGCCAGCAGCTTAGGGACGAGGAACACTGAAGCTTTCTTT.